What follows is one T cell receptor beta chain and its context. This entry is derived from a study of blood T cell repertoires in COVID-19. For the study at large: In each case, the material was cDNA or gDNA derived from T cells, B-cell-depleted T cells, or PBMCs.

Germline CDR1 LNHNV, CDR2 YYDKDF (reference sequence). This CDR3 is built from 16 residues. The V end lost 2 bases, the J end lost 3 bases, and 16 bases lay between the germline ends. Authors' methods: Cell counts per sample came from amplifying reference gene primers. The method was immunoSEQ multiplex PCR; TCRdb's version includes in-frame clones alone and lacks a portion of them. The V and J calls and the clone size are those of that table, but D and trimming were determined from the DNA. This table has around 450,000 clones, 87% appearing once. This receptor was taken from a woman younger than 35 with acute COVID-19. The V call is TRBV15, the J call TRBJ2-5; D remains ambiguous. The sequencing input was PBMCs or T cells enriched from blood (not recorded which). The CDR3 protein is CATSRQFRGQEETQYF. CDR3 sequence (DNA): TGTGCCACCAGCAGACAATTCCGTGGGCAGGAAGAGACCCAGTACTTC.